The TCR beta chain under discussion was sequenced for a study of immune cell composition in non-small cell lung cancer. Germline CDR1 KGHSH, CDR2 LQKENI. The CDR3 runs to 15 residues. The germline V and J ends were trimmed by 3 bases and 4 bases, with 16 bases remaining between them. Remarks on this clone: Its antigen remains unidentified.

The protocol was immunoSEQ multiplex PCR, while the TCRdb copy is restricted to in-frame clones and leaves out a portion. The sample carries some 5,000 clones, approximately 78% recorded once. General study findings and limits: Lung adenocarcinomas had lower top 10 clone scores and clonality than squamous tumours.

This TCR was sampled from a human donor with non-small cell lung cancer. This rearrangement joins TRBV18 to TRBJ2-7, with D tentatively TRBD2 (6 bases). What was sequenced was lung tumor tissue. CDR3 DNA: TGTGCCAGCTCACCCCTCCGGGACTTCCTATACGAGCAGTACTTC. This translates into CASSPLRDFLYEQYF.